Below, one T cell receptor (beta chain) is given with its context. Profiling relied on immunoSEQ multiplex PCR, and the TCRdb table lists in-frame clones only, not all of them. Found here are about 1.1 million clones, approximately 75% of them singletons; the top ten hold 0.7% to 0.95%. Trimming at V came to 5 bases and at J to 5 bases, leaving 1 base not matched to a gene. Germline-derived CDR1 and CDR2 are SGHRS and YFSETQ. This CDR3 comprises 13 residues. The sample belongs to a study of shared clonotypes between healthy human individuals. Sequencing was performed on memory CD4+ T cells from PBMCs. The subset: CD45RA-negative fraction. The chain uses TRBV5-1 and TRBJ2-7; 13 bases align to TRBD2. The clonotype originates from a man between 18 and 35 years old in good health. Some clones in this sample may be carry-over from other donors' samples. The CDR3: CASSGTSGNEQYF. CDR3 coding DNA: TGCGCCAGCAGTGGGACTAGCGGGAACGAGCAGTACTTC. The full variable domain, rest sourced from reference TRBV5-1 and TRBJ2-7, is KAGVTQTPRYLIKTRGQQVTLSCSPISGHRSVSWYQQTPGQGLQFLFEYFSETQRNKGNFPGRFSGRQFSNSRSEMNVSTLELGDSALYLCASSGTSGNEQYFGPGTRLTVT.